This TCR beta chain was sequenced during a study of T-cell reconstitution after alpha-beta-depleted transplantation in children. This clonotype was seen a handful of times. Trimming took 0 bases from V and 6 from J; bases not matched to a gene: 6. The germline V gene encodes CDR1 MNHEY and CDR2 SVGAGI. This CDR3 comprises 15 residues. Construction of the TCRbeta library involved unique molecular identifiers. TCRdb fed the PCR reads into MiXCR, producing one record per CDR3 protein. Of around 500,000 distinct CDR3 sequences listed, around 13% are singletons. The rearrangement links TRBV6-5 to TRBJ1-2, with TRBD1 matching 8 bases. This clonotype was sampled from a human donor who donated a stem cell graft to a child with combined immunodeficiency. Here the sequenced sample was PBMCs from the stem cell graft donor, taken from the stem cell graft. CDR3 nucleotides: TGTGCCAGCAGTTACTCGATGCAGGGGGCCAATGGCTACACCTTC. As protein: CASSYSMQGANGYTF.